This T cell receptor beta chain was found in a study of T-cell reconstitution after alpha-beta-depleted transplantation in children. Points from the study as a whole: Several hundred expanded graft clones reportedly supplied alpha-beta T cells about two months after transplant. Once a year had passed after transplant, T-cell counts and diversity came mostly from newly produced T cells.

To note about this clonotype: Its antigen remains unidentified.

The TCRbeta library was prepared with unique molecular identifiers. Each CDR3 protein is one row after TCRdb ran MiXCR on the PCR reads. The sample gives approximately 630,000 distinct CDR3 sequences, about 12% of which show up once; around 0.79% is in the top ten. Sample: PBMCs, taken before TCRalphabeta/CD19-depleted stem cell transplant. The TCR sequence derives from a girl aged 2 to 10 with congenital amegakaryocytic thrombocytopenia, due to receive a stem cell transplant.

CDR3 bases: TGTGCCAGTTCAACCACCGGGGGAGATACGCAGTATTTT. It encodes CASSTTGGDTQYF. The chain has TRBV19 and TRBJ2-3, with TRBD2 as a possible D gene (6 bases). The CDR3 contains 13 residues. V shed 8 bases and J shed 5 bases, with 14 bases lying between them. Germline loops: CDR1 LNHDA, CDR2 SQIVND (reference sequence).